The rows below give T cell receptor beta chains drawn from one sample of a study of blood T cell repertoires in COVID-19. Clones were sequenced by immunoSEQ multiplex PCR, and TCRdb holds only the in-frame ones, with some missing. Of more than 250,000 clones in the sample, around 83% are singletons; the top ten hold less than 5.5%. The sequenced sample was PBMCs or T cells enriched from blood (not recorded which). The receptors derive from a man in his forties or fifties who had been exposed to COVID-19. The CDR3 runs from the conserved cysteine through the conserved F or W. Fields, in order: V gene, J gene, D gene, clone size, CDR3 DNA, CDR3 protein. D genes are given only for firm matches. Only some rows state a clone size, as once, few, many or a class for expanded clones.

V: TRBV29-1
J: TRBJ2-5
D: TRBD2
size: -
DNA: TGCAGCGTTGAAGGGACTCTAGCGGGAGTTTCAGAGACCCAGTACTTC
CDR3: CSVEGTLAGVSETQYF

V: TRBV5-1
J: TRBJ2-5
D: -
size: -
DNA: TGCGCCAGCAGCTTGGTTCTCCAAGAGACCCAGTACTTC
CDR3: CASSLVLQETQYF

V: TRBV28
J: TRBJ1-1
D: TRBD1
size: -
DNA: TGTGCCAGCAATTATGACAGGGGGCTCCAAGCTTTCTTT
CDR3: CASNYDRGLQAFF

V: TRBV7-9
J: TRBJ2-7
D: TRBD2
size: once
DNA: TGTGCCAGCAGCCCCTGGACTAGCGGGTCCTACGAGCAGTACTTC
CDR3: CASSPWTSGSYEQYF

V: TRBV2
J: TRBJ1-1
D: TRBD1
size: -
DNA: TGTGCCAGCACCCGGCAACAGGGGGCGTCGACTGAAGCTTTCTTT
CDR3: CASTRQQGASTEAFF

V: TRBV18
J: TRBJ2-1
D: -
size: -
DNA: TGTGCCAGCTCACCAATAGATGGGCTAGCCGGGAATGAGCAGTTCTTC
CDR3: CASSPIDGLAGNEQFF

V: TRBV27
J: TRBJ1-1
D: TRBD1
size: -
DNA: TGTGCCAGCAGCTACAGGGGGGACACTGAAGCTTTCTTT
CDR3: CASSYRGDTEAFF

V: TRBV18
J: TRBJ2-7
D: -
size: -
DNA: TGTGCCAGCTCACCGACAGGCTCCTACGAGCAGTACTTC
CDR3: CASSPTGSYEQYF

V: TRBV7-9
J: TRBJ2-3
D: -
size: -
DNA: TGTGCCAGCACCCCAGGGGCGGATACGCAGTATTTT
CDR3: CASTPGADTQYF

V: TRBV7-8
J: TRBJ1-5
D: -
size: -
DNA: TGTGCCAGCAGCTTAGGGCGGGTCAATCAGCCCCAGCATTTT
CDR3: CASSLGRVNQPQHF

V: TRBV30
J: TRBJ2-7
D: TRBD2
size: -
DNA: TGTGCCTGGAGTCTCGATGGGGGAGCGGGAGCTTACGAGCAGTACTTC
CDR3: CAWSLDGGAGAYEQYF

V: TRBV6-5
J: TRBJ2-7
D: -
size: -
DNA: TGTGCCAGCTCATTGGACACCGAGCAGTACTTC
CDR3: CASSLDTEQYF

V: TRBV7-9
J: TRBJ2-7
D: TRBD1
size: few
DNA: TGTGCCAGCAGCTTTGGACAGGGGGCTTTCGAGCAGTACTTC
CDR3: CASSFGQGAFEQYF

V: TRBV20-1
J: TRBJ1-2
D: -
size: -
DNA: TGCAGTGCTAGTCTGATGATGACAGGCCTTTATGGCTACACCTTC
CDR3: CSASLMMTGLYGYTF

V: TRBV5-1
J: TRBJ2-7
D: TRBD1
size: -
DNA: TGCGCCAGCAGCCCCGGGACAGGTCCCCACGAGCAGTACTTC
CDR3: CASSPGTGPHEQYF

V: TRBV15
J: TRBJ2-3
D: TRBD2
size: once
DNA: TGTGCCACCAGCCTGGGGCGGGAGGGTAATACAGATACGCAGTATTTT
CDR3: CATSLGREGNTDTQYF

V: TRBV30
J: TRBJ2-7
D: TRBD1
size: -
DNA: TGTGCCGGCGGACAGGGCTCCTACGAGCAGTACTTC
CDR3: CAGGQGSYEQYF

V: TRBV4-1
J: TRBJ2-1
D: -
size: -
DNA: TGCGCCAGCAGCCAAGTAGGACTTCCATACAATGAGCAGTTCTTC
CDR3: CASSQVGLPYNEQFF

V: TRBV2
J: TRBJ1-3
D: -
size: -
DNA: TGTGCCAGCAGTGAAACGAGAAAGGGAAACACCATATATTTT
CDR3: CASSETRKGNTIYF

V: TRBV19
J: TRBJ2-7
D: -
size: -
DNA: TGTGCCAGTAGGAGGACAGTCTACTCCTACGAGCAGTACTTC
CDR3: CASRRTVYSYEQYF

V: TRBV2
J: TRBJ1-1
D: -
size: few
DNA: TGTGCCAACCGTAGGGGCACTGAAGCTTTCTTT
CDR3: CANRRGTEAFF

V: TRBV5-6
J: TRBJ1-5
D: -
size: few
DNA: TGTGCCAGCAGCTTGGGTCCGGGCAATCAGCCCCAGCATTTT
CDR3: CASSLGPGNQPQHF

V: TRBV5-1
J: TRBJ2-1
D: -
size: -
DNA: TGCGCCAGCAGCCCGGTAGCGGAGGTATACAATGAGCAGTTCTTC
CDR3: CASSPVAEVYNEQFF

V: TRBV5-4
J: TRBJ2-3
D: -
size: -
DNA: TGTGCCAGCACCCTACTGAGCGGTGCTAGCACAGATACGCAGTATTTT
CDR3: CASTLLSGASTDTQYF

V: TRBV19
J: TRBJ2-1
D: -
size: -
DNA: TGTGCCAGTAGTTCGCAAAGGGGGGGTTCCTACAATGAGCAGTTCTTC
CDR3: CASSSQRGGSYNEQFF